This T cell receptor beta chain stems from a study of T-cell memory formation after mild COVID-19. This clonotype was counted a few times. Its antigen is undetermined. V lost 2 bases and J 2 bases, leaving 16 bases between the germline ends. This CDR3 contains 17 residues. CDR1 is KGHSH, CDR2 LQKENI, per germline. Overall study results and limits: The authors left the SARS-CoV-2 specificity of second-wave clones peaking on day 37 unconfirmed. CM and EM subsets held most contracting CD4+ clones; EMRA held CD8+ ones.

TCRdb independently ran MiXCR on the 5' RACE reads; one entry per CDR3 protein. The profile shows 390,000 or so distinct CDR3 sequences, roughly 15% of them singletons. The sequence was collected from a man younger than 30 who had mild COVID-19 (a few samples of this study predate the infection). Cell type and time point are not known. The specimen was PBMCs or a T cell subset sorted from them (not recorded which). The chain carries TRBV18 and TRBJ1-3; D gene ambiguous. The CDR3 sequence is CASSPNGPQLAGNTIYF. For the CDR3, the DNA is TGTGCCAGCTCACCAAATGGCCCCCAGCTGGCTGGAAACACCATATATTTT.